One and the same sample provided the 27 T cell receptor beta chains below, sequenced in a study of blood T cells in healthy people across ages. It was with a sample-barcoded 5' primer and a J-beta primer mix that a second PCR of about 7 to 12 cycles was run. TCRdb independently ran MiXCR on the 5' RACE reads; one entry per CDR3 protein. The sample lists around 850,000 distinct CDR3 sequences; about 36% were seen once. Sequenced input: blood. These receptors originate from a man between 18 and 29 years old in good health.

This clonotype was seen at least ten times. The chain joins TRBV7-9 to TRBJ2-7, with D possibly being TRBD1 (6 bases). Germline V CDR1 and CDR2: SEHNR, FQNEAQ (reference sequence). Trimming removed 0 bases from V and 5 bases from J, with 14 bases in between. This CDR3 has 15 residues. CDR3 nucleotides: TGTGCCAGCAGCTTAGCAAAGGGGACAATTAACGAGCAGTACTTC. Translated, it gives CASSLAKGTINEQYF. Based on the CDR3 plus reference TRBV7-9 and TRBJ2-7, the full variable domain is DTGVSQNPRHKITKRGQNVTFRCDPISEHNRLYWYRQTLGQGPEFLTYFQNEAQLEKSRLLSDRFSAERPKGSFSTLEIQRTEQGDSAMYLCASSLAKGTINEQYFGPGTRLTVT.

This clonotype was observed once. A much larger clone is a single base away; this may be a read error. The chain couples TRBV10-3 to TRBJ2-5, with TRBD1 as a possible D gene (6 bases). The CDR3 loop spans 13 amino acids. Trimming left V 10 bases short and J 2 bases short, with 14 bases between. Germline V gene sequence: CDR1 ENHRY, CDR2 SYGVKD. CDR3 DNA: TGTGCCACCCCAGGGGACGGGCAAGAGACCCAGTACTTC. Amino acid sequence: CATPGDGQETQYF.

The chain recombines TRBV5-5 with TRBJ2-7, with D unclear. This CDR3 has 14 residues. Germline CDR1 SGHKS, CDR2 YYEKEE (reference sequence). Trimming pared 0 bases from V and 2 bases from J, leaving 9 bases between. As DNA, the CDR3 is TGTGCCAGCAGCTTGGCTGACACCACCTACGAGCAGTACTTC. Its translation: CASSLADTTYEQYF.

The chain employs TRBV20-1 and TRBJ2-7, with D perhaps being TRBD1 or TRBD2 (7 bases each). The CDR3 covers 13 residues. Germline V gives CDR1 DFQATT, CDR2 SNEGSKA (reference sequence). V lost 5 bases and J 6 bases, leaving 17 bases between the germline ends. The CDR3 reads CSAVRGGTPEQYF. CDR3 DNA: TGCAGTGCTGTCAGGGGGGGCACCCCCGAGCAGTACTTC.

This clonotype was seen a few times. V gene TRBV6-2 or TRBV6-3 combines with J gene TRBJ1-2; tentatively, D is TRBD1 (5 bases). The CDR3 consists of 13 residues. Germline CDR1 MNHEY, CDR2 SVGEGT. V was cut by 6 bases and J by 8 bases, with 16 bases left in between. Here the CDR3 reads CASSPTERTGYTF. The CDR3 DNA reads TGTGCCAGCAGCCCGACAGAACGCACCGGCTACACCTTC.

This rearrangement joins TRBV9 to TRBJ2-1; D not resolved. Germline-derived CDR1 and CDR2 are SGDLS and YYNGEE. The germline V and J ends were trimmed by 0 bases and 6 bases, with 13 bases remaining between them. The CDR3 sequence is 15 residues long. The CDR3 here is CASSVDGLQINEQFF. DNA of the CDR3: TGTGCCAGCAGCGTAGACGGGCTACAGATCAATGAGCAGTTCTTC. Full variable domain (missing parts from reference TRBV9 and TRBJ2-1): DSGVTQTPKHLITATGQRVTLRCSPRSGDLSVYWYQQSLDQGLQFLIQYYNGEERAKGNILERFSAQQFPDLHSELNLSSLELGDSALYFCASSVDGLQINEQFFGPGTRLTVL.

This clonotype turned up a few times. V usage is TRBV6-5 and J usage is TRBJ2-2, with a tentative D call TRBD1 (6 bases). The V end lost 2 bases, the J end lost 1 base, and 11 bases lay between the germline ends. The CDR3 contains 16 residues. CDR1 is MNHEY and CDR2 is SVGAGI in the germline V gene. This chain's CDR3 is CASSYARTENTGELFF. CDR3 DNA: TGTGCCAGCAGTTACGCCCGGACAGAGAACACCGGGGAGCTGTTTTTT.

This clonotype came up a few times. Compared with germline, one end of the junction differs, possibly owing to a read error. The rearrangement uses TRBV20-1 and TRBJ2-1; TRBD1 might be the D (6 bases). Germline CDR1 reads DFQATT; CDR2 reads SNEGSKA (reference sequence). CDR3 size: 15 residues. CDR3 bases: TGCAGTGCCAGAGGGGACACGAGCTCCTACAATGAGCAGTTCTTC. Translated: CSARGDTSSYNEQFF.

The chain employs TRBV12-3 or TRBV12-4 and TRBJ1-2; D is perhaps TRBD1 (6 bases). Trimming removed 2 bases from V and 6 bases from J, with 10 bases in between. This CDR3 comprises 13 residues. CDR3 in DNA: TGTGCCAGCAGTTTAAAAGGGGGGAATGGCTACACCTTC. This translates into CASSLKGGNGYTF.

This clonotype was observed a few times. The chain has TRBV12-3 or TRBV12-4 and TRBJ2-7; D call uncertain. The V end lost 4 bases, the J end lost 7 bases, and 20 bases lay between the germline ends. There are 15 residues in the CDR3. CDR3 in amino acids: CASSSPGPNRDEQYF. As DNA, the CDR3 is TGTGCCAGCAGTTCCCCGGGCCCAAATCGTGATGAGCAGTACTTC.

This clonotype occurred many times. This chain uses TRBV12-3 or TRBV12-4 with TRBJ1-5; the D gene is possibly TRBD1 (6 bases). The CDR3 contains 14 residues. V was pared by 5 bases and J by 5 bases, with 13 bases between. DNA of the CDR3: TGTGCCAGCAGTCCTGACAGGCTCGATCAGCCCCAGCATTTT. Translating it yields CASSPDRLDQPQHF.

As to this clonotype: A single base separates this from a much larger clone, so it may be a read error. The J gene is TRBJ2-5, the V gene TRBV7-2; D unclear. The J call is uncertain, as TRBJ2-7 better fits the DNA end. This CDR3 region has 13 residues. Germline CDR1 is SGHTA and CDR2 is FQGNSA. DNA of the CDR3: TGTGCCAGCAGCTTAGACGGAAACTACGAGCAGTACTTC. It yields the protein CASSLDGNYEQYF.

The chain joins TRBV6-5 to TRBJ2-7; perhaps TRBD1 as D (5 bases). V gave up 6 bases and J gave up 0 bases, with 9 bases separating them. CDR1 and CDR2 (germline): MNHEY, SVGAGI. The CDR3 is 13 residues long. The CDR3 reads CASSATASYEQYF. DNA for the CDR3: TGTGCCAGCAGCGCGACAGCCTCCTACGAGCAGTACTTC.

In this sample, this clonotype turned up many times. V is TRBV12-3 or TRBV12-4 and J is TRBJ2-1; tentatively, D is TRBD1 (5 bases). Trimming removed 6 bases from V and 5 bases from J, with 14 bases in between. The CDR3 spans 14 residues. The CDR3 here is CASRYRYGHNEQFF. The CDR3 bases are TGTGCCAGCAGGTACAGGTACGGCCACAATGAGCAGTTCTTC.

CDR3 protein: CASRGTGGFSGNTIYF. CDR3 DNA: TGTGCCAGCAGGGGGACAGGGGGATTCTCTGGAAACACCATATATTTT. The V gene is TRBV12-3 or TRBV12-4, the J gene TRBJ1-3; TRBD1 matches at 11 bases. This CDR3 region has 16 residues. The ends lost 6 bases at V and 0 bases at J; junction bases unmatched: 4.

The chain combines TRBV6-2 or TRBV6-3 with TRBJ2-5; D is undetermined. V was cut by 7 bases and J by 0 bases, with 12 bases left in between. Looked up from germline, CDR1 is MNHEY and CDR2 is SVGEGT. The CDR3 extends over 14 amino acids. The chain's CDR3 is CASMGSLNQETQYF. CDR3 in DNA: TGTGCCAGCATGGGTAGTCTCAACCAAGAGACCCAGTACTTC.

The chain links TRBV29-1 to TRBJ1-2, with D uncertain. Trimming took 8 bases from V and 5 from J, leaving 12 bases between them. This CDR3 has 11 amino acids. The germline V gene encodes CDR1 SQVTM and CDR2 ANQGSEA. CDR3 amino acids: CSTVKSYGYTF. For the CDR3, the DNA is TGCAGCACCGTAAAGTCTTATGGCTACACCTTC.

This clonotype has just a few counts. The junction and the germline gene differ at one end; a read error may be behind it. The gene calls are TRBV7-2 and TRBJ1-2; tentatively, D is TRBD1 (6 bases). Germline values: CDR1 SGHTA, CDR2 FQGNSA. CDR3 length: 16 amino acids. CDR3 nucleotides: TGTGCCAGCAGCTCACCGGCCGGGGGGCGCACCTATGGCTGCACCTTC. It specifies CASSSPAGGRTYGCTF.

This clonotype was seen only a few times. This chain joins TRBV4-1 and TRBJ1-4; D is unclear. The CDR3 runs to 14 residues. The V end lost 4 bases, the J end lost 3 bases, and 9 bases lay between the germline ends. CDR1 MGHRA and CDR2 YSYEKL come from the germline V gene. Here the CDR3 DNA reads TGCGCCAGCAGCCGGCTAGGGTCTAATGAAAAACTGTTTTTT. Its translation: CASSRLGSNEKLFF.

Notes on this clonotype: Just one base apart from a much larger clone, this may be a read error. The chain uses TRBV12-3 or TRBV12-4 and TRBJ2-5, with D tentatively TRBD1 (6 bases). There are 15 residues in the CDR3. In DNA, the CDR3 is TGTCCCAGCAGTTCCACGGACAGCCCCCAAGAGACCCAGTACTTC. It encodes CPSSSTDSPQETQYF.

As regards this clonotype: This sequence may be a read error, since a much larger clone differs from it by one base. The chain links TRBV3-1 to TRBJ2-4, with TRBD2 matching 8 bases. The CDR3 contains 18 residues. V was clipped by 2 bases and J by 8 bases; unmatched bases: 17. Germline-derived CDR1 and CDR2 are LGHDT and YNNKEL (reference sequence). In nucleotides, the CDR3 is TGTGCCAGCAGCCAAAGAGGGACGGGGGGGCCGTTTGAAGACATTCAGTACTTC. Translation: CASSQRGTGGPFEDIQYF. The full variable domain, its missing parts supplied by reference TRBV3-1 and TRBJ2-4, is DTAVSQTPKYLVTQMGNDKSIKCEQNLGHDTMYWYKQDSKKFLKIMFSYNNKELIINETVPNRFSPKSPDKAHLNLHINSLELGDSAVYFCASSQRGTGGPFEDIQYFGAGTRLSVL.

This clonotype occurred once. A much larger clonotype is one base distant, so this may be a read error. The chain couples TRBV4-1 to TRBJ2-3, with 7 bases that match TRBD2. Germline values: CDR1 MGHRA, CDR2 YSYEKL. This CDR3 is 16 amino acids long. The junction had 8 bases not matched to a gene; V was cut back by 3 bases and J by 2 bases. Here the CDR3 DNA reads TGCGCCAGCAGCCACTCAGCGGGGAAAACCACAGATACGCAGTATTTT. This gives the protein CASSHSAGKTTDTQYF.

This clonotype came up a few times. This chain joins TRBV2 and TRBJ2-5; D may be TRBD2 (5 bases). Germline CDR1 and CDR2: SNHLY and FYNNEI. Trimming took off 6 bases at V and 5 bases at J, with 13 bases between the two ends. The CDR3 spans 13 residues. The CDR3 spells CASRRAPWETQYF. The CDR3 DNA reads as TGTGCCAGCAGGAGGGCACCGTGGGAGACCCAGTACTTC.

The chain carries TRBV18 and TRBJ1-5; D might be TRBD1 (5 bases). CDR1 is KGHSH and CDR2 is LQKENI in the germline V gene. Trimming took 6 bases from V and 8 from J, leaving 20 bases between them. The CDR3 spans 15 residues. The CDR3 region is CASSPQNLGDEPQHF. The CDR3 DNA reads TGTGCCAGCTCGCCCCAGAATCTAGGGGATGAGCCCCAGCATTTT.

This clonotype was seen only a few times. The rearrangement links TRBV7-2 to TRBJ1-2; TRBD1 aligns across 9 bases. Trimming took 7 bases from V and 6 from J; bases not matched to a gene: 6. The CDR3 consists of 13 residues. CDR1 and CDR2 from the germline V gene are SGHTA and FQGNSA. This CDR3 reads CASTRTGEDGYTF. The CDR3 DNA is TGTGCCAGCACCCGGACAGGGGAAGATGGCTACACCTTC.

The chain links TRBV20-1 to TRBJ2-7, with a tentative D call TRBD2 (7 bases). Germline-derived CDR1 and CDR2 are DFQATT and SNEGSKA (reference sequence). This CDR3 has 15 amino acids. The V gene lost 6 bases and the J gene lost 1 base, with 19 bases spanning the gap. The CDR3 sequence is CSAEAPQGLSYEQYF. DNA of the CDR3: TGCAGTGCCGAAGCCCCACAGGGACTATCCTACGAGCAGTACTTC.

As DNA, the CDR3 is TGTGCCAGCTCCGAGAGAGCGACCAAAGAGACCCAGTACTTC. As protein: CASSERATKETQYF. The rearrangement links TRBV18 to TRBJ2-5; no firm D call. Between the trimmed V and J ends, which lost 6 bases and 3 bases, there was a span of 14 bases. Per the germline V gene, CDR1 is KGHSH and CDR2 is LQKENI. The CDR3 is 14 residues long.